The 8 T cell receptor beta chains below all came from one sample that was sequenced in a study of cytomegalovirus exposure and HLA in healthy donors. Amplification used 60 Vbeta primers and 13 Jbeta primers. Only in-frame clones appear in the TCRdb table, and some are missing; sequencing was by immunoSEQ multiplex PCR. The repertoire includes some 140,000 clones, about 9.2% of them detected once, and over 6.5% sits in the top ten. Input material: PBMCs. These receptors were obtained from a woman aged 35 to 49 in good health and CMV-seropositive.

The chain has TRBV7-9 and TRBJ1-1; D not resolved. V gave up 5 bases and J gave up 11 bases, with 18 bases separating them. CDR1 is SEHNR, CDR2 FQNEAQ, per germline (reference sequence). There are 13 residues in the CDR3. The CDR3 here is CASSPGVSRAAFF. The CDR3 DNA reads as TGTGCCAGCAGCCCCGGAGTTTCGAGGGCGGCTTTCTTT.

V gene TRBV6-1 combines with J gene TRBJ2-7, with 7 bases matching TRBD1. In germline, CDR1 is MNHNS, CDR2 SASEGT. The CDR3 contains 13 residues. The V and J ends lost 11 bases and 3 bases, in that order; junction bases with no gene match: 10. CDR3 protein: CAPPRGQNYEQYF. The CDR3 bases are TGTGCCCCCCCGAGGGGGCAGAACTACGAGCAGTACTTC.

Details on this clone: Relative to the germline gene, one junction end is altered; a read error may explain this. The sample contains more than one DNA sequence encoding this CDR3. The chain joins TRBV5-1 to TRBJ1-1, with a tentative D call TRBD1 (6 bases). The germline V gene has CDR1 SGHRS and CDR2 YFSETQ. The CDR3 is 13 residues long. The CDR3 region has the DNA TGCGCCAGCAGCTCAGGGGTGGCCACTGAGGCTTTCTTT. This gives the protein CASSSGVATEAFF.

V and J are TRBV7-2 and TRBJ1-3; 7 bases align to TRBD1. The length of the CDR3 is 15 residues. The germline CDR1 and CDR2 sequences are SGHTA and FQGNSA. The trim removed 3 bases at V and 2 bases at J, leaving 4 bases unmatched. The CDR3 protein is CASSFGTVTGNTIYF. Here the CDR3 DNA reads TGTGCCAGCAGCTTCGGGACAGTCACTGGAAACACCATATATTTT.

The DNA for the CDR3 is TGTGCCAGCAGCTTTCGGGACAGGACCCCCTCGAACACTGAAGCTTTCTTT. Encoded protein: CASSFRDRTPSNTEAFF. The V call is TRBV5-5, the J call TRBJ1-1, with 8 bases that match TRBD1. V gave up 2 bases and J gave up 1 base; unmatched junction bases: 10. Germline CDR1 SGHKS, CDR2 YYEKEE (reference sequence). CDR3 length equals 17 residues.

This clone showed up just a few times. The chain uses TRBV4-1 and TRBJ2-7; 7 bases fit TRBD2. The germline CDR1 and CDR2 sequences are MGHRA and YSYEKL. The CDR3 loop spans 14 amino acids. V was pared by 1 base and J by 0 bases, with 0 bases of the junction left unmatched. As DNA, the CDR3 is TGCGCCAGCAGCCAAGGGGGGGGCTCCTACGAGCAGTACTTC. Translation: CASSQGGGSYEQYF.

This clone was seen more than once but under ten times. The V gene is TRBV6-1, the J gene TRBJ2-1; no clear D gene. There are 14 residues in the CDR3. Germline V gives CDR1 MNHNS, CDR2 SASEGT. Trimming took off 3 bases at V and 6 bases at J, with 12 bases between the two ends. The CDR3 sequence is CASSETPPTNEQFF. The CDR3 bases are TGTGCCAGCAGTGAGACACCCCCGACCAATGAGCAGTTCTTC.

The gene calls are TRBV5-6 and TRBJ1-4; D may be TRBD1 (6 bases). Germline V lookup: CDR1 SGHDT, CDR2 YYEEEE. The CDR3 has 14 amino acids. V lost 2 bases and J lost 6, with 11 bases in between. The CDR3 sequence: CASSLDRFHEKLFF. CDR3 in DNA: TGTGCCAGCAGCTTAGACAGGTTCCATGAAAAACTGTTTTTT.